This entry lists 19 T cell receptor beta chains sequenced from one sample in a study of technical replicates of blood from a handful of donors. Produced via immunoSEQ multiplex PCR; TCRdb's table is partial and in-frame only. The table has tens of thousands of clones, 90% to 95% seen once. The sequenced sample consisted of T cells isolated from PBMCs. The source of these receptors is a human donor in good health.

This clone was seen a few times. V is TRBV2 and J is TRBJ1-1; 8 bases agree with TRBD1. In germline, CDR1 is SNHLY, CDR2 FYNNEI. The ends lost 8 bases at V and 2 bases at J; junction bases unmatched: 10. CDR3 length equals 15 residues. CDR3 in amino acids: CASGRRTGGNTEAFF. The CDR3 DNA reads TGTGCCAGCGGAAGACGTACAGGGGGAAACACTGAAGCTTTCTTT.

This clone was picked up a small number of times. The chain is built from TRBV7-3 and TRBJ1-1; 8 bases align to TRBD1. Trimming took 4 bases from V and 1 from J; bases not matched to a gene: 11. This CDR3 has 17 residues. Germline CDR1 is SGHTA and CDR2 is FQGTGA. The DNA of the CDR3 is TGTGCCAGCAGCTCCCACCGCTTTGGACAGGGGAACACTGAAGCTTTCTTT. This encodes CASSSHRFGQGNTEAFF.

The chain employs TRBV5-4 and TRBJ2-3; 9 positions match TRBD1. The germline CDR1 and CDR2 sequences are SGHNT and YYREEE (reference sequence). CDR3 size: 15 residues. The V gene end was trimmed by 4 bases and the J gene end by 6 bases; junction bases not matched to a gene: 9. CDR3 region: CASSTIRDRVDTQYF. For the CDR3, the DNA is TGTGCCAGCAGCACCATTCGGGACAGGGTGGATACGCAGTATTTT.

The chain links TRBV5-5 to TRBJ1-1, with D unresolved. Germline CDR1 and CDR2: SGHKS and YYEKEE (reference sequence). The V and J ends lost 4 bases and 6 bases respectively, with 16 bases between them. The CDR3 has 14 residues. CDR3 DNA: TGTGCCAGCAGCCCGGGAGGGCGAAGCGCTGAAGCTTTCTTT. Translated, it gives CASSPGGRSAEAFF.

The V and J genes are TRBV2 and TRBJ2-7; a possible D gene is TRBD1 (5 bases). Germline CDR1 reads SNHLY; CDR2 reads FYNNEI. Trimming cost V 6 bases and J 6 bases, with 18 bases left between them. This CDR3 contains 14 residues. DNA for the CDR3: TGTGCCAGCAGATCAGGGTTATCCCTAGGCGAGCAGTACTTC. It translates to CASRSGLSLGEQYF. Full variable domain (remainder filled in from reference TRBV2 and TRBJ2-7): EPEVTQTPSHQVTQMGQEVILRCVPISNHLYFYWYRQILGQKVEFLVSFYNNEISEKSEIFDDQFSVERPDGSNFTLKIRSTKLEDSAMYFCASRSGLSLGEQYFGPGTRLTVT.

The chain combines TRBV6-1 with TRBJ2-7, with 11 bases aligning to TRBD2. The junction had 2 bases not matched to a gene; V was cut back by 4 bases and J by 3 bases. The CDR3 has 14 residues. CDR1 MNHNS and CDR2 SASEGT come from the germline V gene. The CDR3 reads CASSAGTSGYEQYF. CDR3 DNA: TGTGCCAGCAGTGCCGGGACTAGCGGCTACGAGCAGTACTTC.

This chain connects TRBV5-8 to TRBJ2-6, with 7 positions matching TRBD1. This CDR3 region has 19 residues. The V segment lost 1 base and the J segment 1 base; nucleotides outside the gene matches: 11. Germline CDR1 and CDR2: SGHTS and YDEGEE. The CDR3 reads CASSLHRGKKRSGANVLTF. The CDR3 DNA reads TGTGCCAGCAGCTTGCACAGGGGAAAGAAGAGGTCTGGGGCCAACGTCCTGACTTTC.

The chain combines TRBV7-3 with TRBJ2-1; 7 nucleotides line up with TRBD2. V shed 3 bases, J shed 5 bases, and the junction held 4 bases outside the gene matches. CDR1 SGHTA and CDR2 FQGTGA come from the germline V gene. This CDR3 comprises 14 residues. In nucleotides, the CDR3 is TGTGCCAGCAGCTTTGCGGGGGAAAACAATGAGCAGTTCTTC. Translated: CASSFAGENNEQFF.

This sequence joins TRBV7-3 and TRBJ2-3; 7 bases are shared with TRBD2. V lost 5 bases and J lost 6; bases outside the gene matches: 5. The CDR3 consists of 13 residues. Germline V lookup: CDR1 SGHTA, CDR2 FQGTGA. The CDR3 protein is CASSTGTMDTQYF. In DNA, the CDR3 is TGTGCCAGCAGCACCGGGACTATGGATACGCAGTATTTT.

Here the CDR3 reads CASSSGTGITEAFF. CDR3 bases: TGTGCCAGCTCTTCCGGGACAGGGATTACCGAAGCTTTCTTT. The rearrangement uses TRBV6-5 and TRBJ1-1; 9 bases agree with TRBD1. Looked up from germline, CDR1 is MNHEY and CDR2 is SVGAGI. V was clipped by 8 bases and J by 8 bases; unmatched bases: 12. CDR3 length: 14 amino acids.

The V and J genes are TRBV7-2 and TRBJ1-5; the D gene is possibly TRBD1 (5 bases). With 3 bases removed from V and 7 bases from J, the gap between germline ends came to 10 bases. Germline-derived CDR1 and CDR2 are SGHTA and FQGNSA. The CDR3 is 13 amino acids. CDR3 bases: TGTGCCAGCAGCTTTAGGGGAGGCCAGCCCCAGCATTTT. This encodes CASSFRGGQPQHF.

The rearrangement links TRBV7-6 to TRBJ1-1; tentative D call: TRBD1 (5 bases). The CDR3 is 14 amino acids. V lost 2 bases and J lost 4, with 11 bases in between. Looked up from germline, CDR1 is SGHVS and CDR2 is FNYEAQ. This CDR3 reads CASSLSQGTTEAFF. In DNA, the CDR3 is TGTGCCAGCAGCTTATCTCAGGGCACCACTGAAGCTTTCTTT.

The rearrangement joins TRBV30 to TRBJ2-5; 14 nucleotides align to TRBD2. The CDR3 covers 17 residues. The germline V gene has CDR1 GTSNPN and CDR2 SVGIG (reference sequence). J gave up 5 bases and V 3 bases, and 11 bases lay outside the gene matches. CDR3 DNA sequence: TGTGCCTGGAGGATGCGACTAGCGGGAGGGCCCAGGGAGACCCAGTACTTC. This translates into CAWRMRLAGGPRETQYF.

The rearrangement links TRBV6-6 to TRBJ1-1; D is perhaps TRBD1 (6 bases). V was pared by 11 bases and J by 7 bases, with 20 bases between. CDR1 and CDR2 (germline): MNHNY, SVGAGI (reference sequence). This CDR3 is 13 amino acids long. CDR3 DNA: TGTGCCTCTCTTATTGGGGGCGCCGTTGAAGCTTTCTTT. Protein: CASLIGGAVEAFF.

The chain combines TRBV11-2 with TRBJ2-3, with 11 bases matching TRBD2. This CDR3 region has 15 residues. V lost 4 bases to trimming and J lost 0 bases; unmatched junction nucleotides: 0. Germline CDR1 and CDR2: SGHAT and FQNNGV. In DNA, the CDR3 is TGTGCCAGCAGCTGGACTAGCGGGAGCACAGATACGCAGTATTTT. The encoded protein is CASSWTSGSTDTQYF.

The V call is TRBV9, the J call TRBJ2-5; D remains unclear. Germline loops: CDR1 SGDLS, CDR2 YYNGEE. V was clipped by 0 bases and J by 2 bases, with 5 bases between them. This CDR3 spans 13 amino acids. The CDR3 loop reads CASSVGGQETQYF. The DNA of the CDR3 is TGTGCCAGCAGCGTAGGCGGACAAGAGACCCAGTACTTC. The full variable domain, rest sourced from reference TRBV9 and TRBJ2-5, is DSGVTQTPKHLITATGQRVTLRCSPRSGDLSVYWYQQSLDQGLQFLIQYYNGEERAKGNILERFSAQQFPDLHSELNLSSLELGDSALYFCASSVGGQETQYFGPGTRLLVL.

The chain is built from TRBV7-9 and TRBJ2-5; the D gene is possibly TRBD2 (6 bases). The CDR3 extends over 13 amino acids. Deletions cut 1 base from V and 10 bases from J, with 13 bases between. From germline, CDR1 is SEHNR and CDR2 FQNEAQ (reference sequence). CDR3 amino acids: CASSLDRESFQYF. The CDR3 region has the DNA TGTGCCAGCAGCTTAGATCGGGAGAGTTTCCAGTACTTC.

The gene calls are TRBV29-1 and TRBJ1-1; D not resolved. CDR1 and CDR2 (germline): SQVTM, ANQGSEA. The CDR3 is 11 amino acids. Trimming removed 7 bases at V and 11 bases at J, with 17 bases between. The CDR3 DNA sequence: TGCAGCGGGGGAGAGGGTTGGGATGCTTTCTTT. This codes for CSGGEGWDAFF.

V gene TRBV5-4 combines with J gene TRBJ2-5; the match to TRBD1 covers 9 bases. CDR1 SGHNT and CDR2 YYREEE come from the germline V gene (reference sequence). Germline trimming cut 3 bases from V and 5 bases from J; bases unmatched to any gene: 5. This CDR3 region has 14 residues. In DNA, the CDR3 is TGTGCCAGCAGCTCTAGGACAGGGGACGAGACCCAGTACTTC. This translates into CASSSRTGDETQYF.